The 25 T cell receptor beta chains below all came from one sample that was sequenced in a study of blood T cell repertoires in COVID-19 (dated by TCRdb to the early 2020s). The library relied on the immunoSEQ multiplex PCR assay. TCRdb provides this immuneACCESS table in a form limited to in-frame rearrangements. Some clones are lacking; in checked studies, under half of them reflect an unresolved V gene, and why the rest are absent is not known. Here the sample has roughly 330,000 clones; about 90% occur a single time. Around 4.6% of the sample is held by the ten biggest clonotypes. Sequencing was done on a sample of PBMCs or T cells enriched from blood (not recorded which). The source is a man in his thirties or forties who had recovered from COVID-19.

The chain joins TRBV9 to TRBJ2-3; 8 bases are a match to TRBD2. The germline gives CDR1 SGDLS, CDR2 YYNGEE. The trim removed 2 bases at V and 3 bases at J, leaving 5 bases unmatched. This CDR3 contains 15 residues. Written as DNA, the CDR3 is TGTGCCAGCAGCGTTAGCGGGGTCCAGACAGATACGCAGTATTTT. It specifies CASSVSGVQTDTQYF. The full variable domain, its missing parts supplied by reference TRBV9 and TRBJ2-3, is DSGVTQTPKHLITATGQRVTLRCSPRSGDLSVYWYQQSLDQGLQFLIQYYNGEERAKGNILERFSAQQFPDLHSELNLSSLELGDSALYFCASSVSGVQTDTQYFGPGTRLTVL.

The chain combines TRBV25-1 with TRBJ1-2; TRBD1 matches 7 bases. This CDR3 has 15 residues. Germline CDR1 is MGHDK and CDR2 is SYGVNS. V shed 3 bases and J 5 bases; nucleotides not matched to a gene: 9. In nucleotides, the CDR3 is TGTGCCAGCAGTGACAAATCGACAGGGCGGTATGGCTACACCTTC. Its protein product is CASSDKSTGRYGYTF.

The chain links TRBV9 to TRBJ2-3; maybe TRBD2 (5 bases). The CDR3 runs 12 residues. V lost 10 bases and J 2 bases, leaving 11 bases between the germline ends. Germline V lookup: CDR1 SGDLS, CDR2 YYNGEE. CDR3 residues: CASLGDTDTQYF. In nucleotides, the CDR3 is TGTGCCTCCCTCGGGGACACAGATACGCAGTATTTT.

The chain combines TRBV18 with TRBJ1-4; tentative D call: TRBD1 (5 bases). CDR1 is KGHSH and CDR2 is LQKENI in the germline V gene. The CDR3 is 15 residues long. Trimming pared 1 base from V and 4 bases from J, leaving 10 bases between. CDR3 protein: CASSPRGTDNEKLFF. CDR3 in DNA: TGTGCCAGCTCACCACGGGGCACCGATAATGAAAAACTGTTTTTT.

This rearrangement joins TRBV28 to TRBJ2-2; unclear D gene. Looked up from germline, CDR1 is MDHEN and CDR2 is SYDVKM. The CDR3 totals 12 residues. V was shortened by 4 bases and J by 3 bases, with 3 bases between the two germline ends. In DNA form, the CDR3 reads TGTGCCAGCAGTTCCGACACCGGGGAGCTGTTTTTT. Translating it yields CASSSDTGELFF.

V usage is TRBV18 and J usage is TRBJ2-5; maybe TRBD2 (5 bases). Germline loops: CDR1 KGHSH, CDR2 LQKENI. The germline V and J ends were trimmed by 2 bases and 9 bases, with 10 bases remaining between them. The CDR3 is made up of 12 amino acids. The CDR3 protein is CASSPGTEAQYF. CDR3 nucleotides: TGTGCCAGCTCACCAGGTACGGAGGCCCAGTACTTC.

The chain couples TRBV27 to TRBJ2-7; D perhaps matches TRBD2 (6 bases). The V gene's germline CDR1 is MNHEY and CDR2 SMNVEV (reference sequence). The CDR3 is 14 residues long. Trimming pared 6 bases from V and 3 bases from J, leaving 15 bases between. CDR3 residues: CASSLEGSGYEQYF. In DNA form, the CDR3 reads TGTGCCAGCAGCCTGGAGGGATCGGGCTACGAGCAGTACTTC.

The chain uses TRBV29-1 and TRBJ2-2, with 8 bases fitting TRBD2. Looked up from germline, CDR1 is SQVTM and CDR2 is ANQGSEA. The CDR3 runs 14 residues. The ends lost 4 bases at V and 5 bases at J; junction bases unmatched: 6. CDR3 sequence reads: CSVGLAGSTGELFF. CDR3 sequence (DNA): TGCAGCGTTGGGCTAGCGGGTTCTACCGGGGAGCTGTTTTTT.

In DNA, the CDR3 is TGCGCCAGCAGCCAAGATCGGGGGACTTCATCCTACAATGAGCAGTTCTTC. Translating gives CASSQDRGTSSYNEQFF. V is TRBV4-1 and J is TRBJ2-1, with D maybe TRBD2 (6 bases). Trimming took 0 bases from V and 1 from J, leaving 13 bases between them. Germline loops: CDR1 MGHRA, CDR2 YSYEKL. The length of the CDR3 is 17 residues.

This clone was picked up a small number of times. This rearrangement joins TRBV15 to TRBJ2-4, with 7 bases identical to TRBD2. CDR3 size: 15 residues. From germline, CDR1 is LNHNV and CDR2 YYDKDF (reference sequence). The junction had 3 bases not matched to a gene; V was cut back by 1 base and J by 3 bases. The CDR3 region is CATSRAGEGKNIQYF. In nucleotides, the CDR3 is TGTGCCACCAGCAGAGCGGGGGAGGGCAAAAACATTCAGTACTTC. The full variable domain, in which reference TRBV15 and TRBJ2-4 provide the parts outside the CDR3, is DAMVIQNPRYQVTQFGKPVTLSCSQTLNHNVMYWYQQKSSQAPKLLFHYYDKDFNNEADTPDNFQSRRPNTSFCFLDIRSPGLGDTAMYLCATSRAGEGKNIQYFGAGTRLSVL.

This clone was seen a single time. V is TRBV11-1 and J is TRBJ2-5, with 7 bases matching TRBD1. V lost 2 bases and J lost 1; bases outside the gene matches: 4. This CDR3 has 15 amino acids. Germline assignment: CDR1 SGHAT and CDR2 FQDESV (reference sequence). CDR3 region: CASSLQSGGQETQYF. CDR3 bases: TGTGCCAGCAGCTTACAGTCAGGGGGCCAAGAGACCCAGTACTTC.

This chain joins TRBV2 and TRBJ1-2, with D possibly being TRBD1 (5 bases). This CDR3 spans 12 amino acids. Germline CDR1 and CDR2: SNHLY and FYNNEI. V lost 7 bases to trimming and J lost 2 bases, with 8 bases between them. CDR3 loop: CASNAGNYGYTF. The CDR3 nucleotides are TGTGCCAGCAATGCAGGGAACTATGGCTACACCTTC.

The rearrangement links TRBV5-1 to TRBJ1-1, with 11 bases fitting TRBD1. V gave up 4 bases and J gave up 4 bases; unmatched junction bases: 6. The CDR3 covers 15 residues. Germline V lookup: CDR1 SGHRS, CDR2 YFSETQ. The CDR3 DNA follows: TGCGCCAGCAGCAACGCCGGGACAGGGGGCACTGAAGCTTTCTTT. The encoded protein is CASSNAGTGGTEAFF.

The genes are TRBV7-2 and TRBJ2-7; 7 nucleotides line up with TRBD1. CDR3 length: 15 residues. V trimming: 2 bases; J trimming: 2 bases; junction bases outside the gene matches: 6. Germline CDR1 and CDR2: SGHTA and FQGNSA. As DNA, the CDR3 is TGTGCCAGCAGCTTATCAGGGGGTCTCCCCTACGAGCAGTACTTC. Translating gives CASSLSGGLPYEQYF.

The CDR3 sequence is CASSDPGTGSNTEAFF. CDR3 DNA sequence: TGTGCCAGCAGTGACCCAGGGACAGGGTCAAACACTGAAGCTTTCTTT. The chain has TRBV25-1 and TRBJ1-1; 9 nucleotides line up with TRBD1. Germline CDR1 reads MGHDK; CDR2 reads SYGVNS. Trimming cost V 3 bases and J 2 bases; bases outside gene matches: 7. The CDR3 is made up of 16 amino acids. Variable domain in full (rest from reference TRBV25-1 and TRBJ1-1): EADIYQTPRYLVIGTGKKITLECSQTMGHDKMYWYQQDPGMELHLIHYSYGVNSTEKGDLSSESTVSRIRTEHFPLTLESARPSHTSQYLCASSDPGTGSNTEAFFGQGTRLTVV.

This chain links TRBV6-5 with TRBJ1-1, with 9 positions matching TRBD1. The ends lost 5 bases at V and 0 bases at J; junction bases unmatched: 4. CDR1 and CDR2 (germline): MNHEY, SVGAGI. CDR3 length equals 15 residues. The DNA of the CDR3 is TGTGCCAGCAGTCGTACAGGGGGCATGAACACTGAAGCTTTCTTT. It encodes CASSRTGGMNTEAFF.

The chain combines TRBV28 with TRBJ1-3, with D possibly being TRBD1 (5 bases). With 7 bases removed from V and 0 bases from J, the gap between germline ends came to 10 bases. Looked up from germline, CDR1 is MDHEN and CDR2 is SYDVKM. This CDR3 has 14 amino acids. The CDR3 sequence: CASMGGGSGNTIYF. CDR3 sequence (DNA): TGTGCCAGCATGGGGGGGGGCTCTGGAAACACCATATATTTT.

This chain joins TRBV28 and TRBJ1-2, with D possibly TRBD1 on 6 matching bases. Germline V gene data show CDR1 as MDHEN and CDR2 as SYDVKM. This CDR3 is built from 13 residues. V shed 3 bases and J shed 4 bases, with 9 bases lying between them. The CDR3 coding sequence is TGTGCCAGCAGTTTGGGCAGGGGCTATGGCTACACCTTC. Translating gives CASSLGRGYGYTF.

For the CDR3, the DNA is TGTGCCATCAGTGCAAGGACAGGAGTTACCAATTCACCCCTCCACTTT. Translated, it gives CAISARTGVTNSPLHF. This chain connects TRBV10-3 to TRBJ1-6; TRBD1 matches 7 bases. In germline, CDR1 is ENHRY, CDR2 SYGVKD. The length of the CDR3 is 16 residues. J gave up 7 bases and V 4 bases, and 10 bases lay outside the gene matches.

This chain joins TRBV5-6 and TRBJ1-5, with D hard to call. Germline V gene sequence: CDR1 SGHDT, CDR2 YYEEEE. The CDR3 sequence is 15 residues long. V was clipped by 0 bases and J by 0 bases, with 7 bases between them. The CDR3: CASSLGTASNQPQHF. For the CDR3, the DNA is TGTGCCAGCAGCTTGGGAACAGCTAGCAATCAGCCCCAGCATTTT.

In DNA, the CDR3 is TGTGCCAGCTCACACAATGGGAGGGGACCCCGGCAGCCCCAGCATTTT. Its translation is CASSHNGRGPRQPQHF. The chain has TRBV18 and TRBJ1-5, with D perhaps matching TRBD1 (5 bases). Germline CDR1 reads KGHSH; CDR2 reads LQKENI. The CDR3 covers 16 residues. Trimming left V 4 bases short and J 7 bases short, with 20 bases between.

The chain couples TRBV11-3 to TRBJ2-5, with a weak D call TRBD1 (6 bases). Germline V gene sequence: CDR1 SGHNT, CDR2 YENEEA. V lost 5 bases, J lost 5 bases, and 21 bases lay in between. The CDR3 is made up of 16 amino acids. Here the CDR3 DNA reads TGTGCCAGCAGCCAAACAAAGGACAGCCGCGAGGAGACCCAGTACTTC. Translating gives CASSQTKDSREETQYF. Together with reference TRBV11-3 and TRBJ2-5, the CDR3 gives the full variable domain: EAGVVQSPRYKIIEKKQPVAFWCNPISGHNTLYWYLQNLGQGPELLIRYENEEAVDDSQLPKDRFSAERLKGVDSTLKIQPAELGDSAVYLCASSQTKDSREETQYFGPGTRLLVL.

The genes are TRBV5-1 and TRBJ1-5; the D is unclear. Looked up from germline, CDR1 is SGHRS and CDR2 is YFSETQ. Trimming removed 0 bases at V and 0 bases at J, with 10 bases between. The CDR3 has 16 amino acids. CDR3 nucleotides: TGCGCCAGCAGCTTGGGACCAGACTATAGCAATCAGCCCCAGCATTTT. Amino acids: CASSLGPDYSNQPQHF.

This chain connects TRBV18 to TRBJ2-7; TRBD2 matches at 16 bases. Trimming at V came to 2 bases and at J to 7 bases, leaving 5 bases not matched to a gene. Germline V gene data show CDR1 as KGHSH and CDR2 as LQKENI. CDR3 length: 16 amino acids. CDR3 nucleotides: TGTGCCAGCTCACCAGGGACTAGCGGGGGGGCGAGTGAGCAGTACTTC. This codes for CASSPGTSGGASEQYF.

This clone was seen a handful of times. This specimen includes other DNA sequences encoding the same CDR3. The gene calls are TRBV5-1 and TRBJ1-5; 8 bases are a match to TRBD1. Losses at the gene ends were 2 bases for V and 7 bases for J; bases not matched to a gene: 5. Per germline, CDR1 SGHRS and CDR2 YFSETQ. CDR3 length: 14 residues. CDR3 in amino acids: CASSLQGGGQPQHF. Written as DNA, the CDR3 is TGCGCCAGCAGCTTACAGGGGGGCGGCCAGCCCCAGCATTTT.